Listed here are 10 T cell receptor beta chains from one sample, sequenced in a study of PD-L1 blockade in urothelial cancer. Time point given: pretreatment peripheral blood. Data came from immunoSEQ multiplex PCR; TCRdb stores just in-frame clones and leaves some out. This table holds approximately 86,000 clones, over 80% found once. Source: PBMCs, taken around atezolizumab (anti-PD-L1) treatment. These receptors were taken from a man aged 40-50 years with urothelial cancer.

On this clone: The CDR3 ends on some other residue instead of the conserved phenylalanine or tryptophan, so this is likely a read error. Because the CDR3's place on the DNA is in doubt, the DNA is left out and the CDR3 is given as listed by TCRdb. The chain has TRBV28 and TRBJ1-1. With termini counted, the CDR3 has 13 amino acids. Per germline, CDR1 MDHEN and CDR2 SYDVKM. CDR3 protein: CASSSTFTSFIFE.

This clone was counted a single time. The chain uses TRBV28 and TRBJ2-5, with 11 nucleotides matching TRBD2. The CDR3 length is 14 residues. Germline-derived CDR1 and CDR2 are MDHEN and SYDVKM. V was clipped by 5 bases and J by 4 bases; unmatched bases: 3. CDR3 in DNA: TGTGCCAGCAGTATAGGACTAGCGGGAGAGACCCAGTACTTC. This gives the protein CASSIGLAGETQYF.

The V call is TRBV6-1, the J call TRBJ1-4; 7 bases match TRBD1. Germline lookup yields CDR1 MNHNS and CDR2 SASEGT. The CDR3 loop spans 15 amino acids. V gave up 2 bases and J gave up 7 bases; unmatched junction bases: 7. In DNA, the CDR3 is TGTGCCAGCAGTGAACAGGGGGGTTTAGGTGAAAAACTGTTTTTT. Translating gives CASSEQGGLGEKLFF.

The chain links TRBV5-1 to TRBJ2-7; TRBD1 matches at 7 bases. This CDR3 has 15 amino acids. Unmatched junction bases numbered 5, after V lost 0 bases and J lost 2 bases. Germline values: CDR1 SGHRS, CDR2 YFSETQ. DNA for the CDR3: TGCGCCAGCAGCTTGGACAGGGGCAGCCCCTACGAGCAGTACTTC. Translated: CASSLDRGSPYEQYF. Full variable domain (outside the CDR3, taken from reference TRBV5-1 and TRBJ2-7): KAGVTQTPRYLIKTRGQQVTLSCSPISGHRSVSWYQQTPGQGLQFLFEYFSETQRNKGNFPGRFSGRQFSNSRSEMNVSTLELGDSALYLCASSLDRGSPYEQYFGPGTRLTVT.

V gene TRBV7-2 combines with J gene TRBJ1-4, with D maybe TRBD1 (6 bases). CDR1 and CDR2 (germline): SGHTA, FQGNSA. The CDR3 is 18 residues long. The V end lost 3 bases, the J end lost 0 bases, and 17 bases lay between the germline ends. The CDR3 nucleotides are TGTGCCAGCAGCTTGACAGGTTCGAATCTTGCAACTAATGAAAAACTGTTTTTT. It translates to CASSLTGSNLATNEKLFF.

V is TRBV6-1 and J is TRBJ2-7; D unclear. The CDR3 consists of 13 residues. With 3 bases removed from V and 3 bases from J, the gap between germline ends came to 9 bases. Germline CDR1 MNHNS, CDR2 SASEGT. CDR3 amino acids: CASSENRVYEQYF. In DNA form, the CDR3 reads TGTGCCAGCAGTGAGAACCGCGTCTACGAGCAGTACTTC.

The J gene is TRBJ2-2, the V gene TRBV14; D unclear. Germline V gives CDR1 SGHDN, CDR2 FVKESK. V lost 3 bases to trimming and J lost 4 bases, with 12 bases between them. This CDR3 contains 15 residues. The CDR3: CASSHTVLLTGELFF. The CDR3 DNA follows: TGTGCCAGCAGCCACACGGTCCTACTCACCGGGGAGCTGTTTTTT.

The CDR3 loop is CASSEGRGVAGGRLPYEQYF. In DNA form, the CDR3 reads TGTGCCAGCAGTGAGGGTAGGGGGGTAGCGGGAGGTCGATTACCCTACGAGCAGTACTTC. The V call is TRBV6-1, the J call TRBJ2-7; 10 bases are a match to TRBD2. The CDR3 runs 20 residues. Germline assignment: CDR1 MNHNS and CDR2 SASEGT. Trimming took 3 bases from V and 2 from J; bases not matched to a gene: 19.

This chain joins TRBV28 and TRBJ2-6; TRBD1 is a possible D gene (6 bases). V gave up 8 bases and J gave up 0 bases, with 17 bases separating them. Germline CDR1 and CDR2: MDHEN and SYDVKM. The CDR3 is 17 residues long. CDR3: CASLTTGNPSGANVLTF. In nucleotides, the CDR3 is TGTGCCAGCCTTACAACAGGGAACCCCTCTGGGGCCAACGTCCTGACTTTC.

The gene calls are TRBV11-2 and TRBJ1-2; D might be TRBD1 (6 bases). Germline CDR1 SGHAT, CDR2 FQNNGV. The CDR3 extends over 16 amino acids. The germline V and J ends were trimmed by 0 bases and 2 bases, with 13 bases remaining between them. CDR3 in amino acids: CASSLDSSRGNYGYTF. The DNA for the CDR3 is TGTGCCAGCAGCTTAGATTCGAGCAGGGGAAACTATGGCTACACCTTC.